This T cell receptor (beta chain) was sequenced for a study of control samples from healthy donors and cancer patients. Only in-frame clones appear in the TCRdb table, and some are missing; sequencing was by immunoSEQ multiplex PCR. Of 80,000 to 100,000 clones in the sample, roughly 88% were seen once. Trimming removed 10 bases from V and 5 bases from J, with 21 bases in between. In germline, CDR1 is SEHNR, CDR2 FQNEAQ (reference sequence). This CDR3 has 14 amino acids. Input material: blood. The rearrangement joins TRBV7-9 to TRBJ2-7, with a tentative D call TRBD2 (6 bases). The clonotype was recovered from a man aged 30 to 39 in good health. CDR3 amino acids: CATKPSGTHHEQYF. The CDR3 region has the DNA TGTGCCACCAAACCGTCGGGGACTCACCACGAGCAGTACTTC.